These T cell receptor beta chains were read from a single sample in a study of tumor and adjacent non-tumor tissue in lung cancer. TCRdb re-analysed the multiplex PCR reads in MiXCR, keeping a single row per CDR3 protein. The repertoire holds under 150,000 distinct CDR3 sequences, with around two thirds as singletons. The sample comprised lung tumor tissue. These receptors came from a man aged 55 to 70 with small cell lung cancer. Each CDR3 is given with its conserved first and last residue. Clone size is stated in some rows and not others, as once, few, many or a class when expanded.

TRBJ2-3 | NA | TRBV19 | CASSTRPGAFDTQYF
TRBJ1-5 | NA | TRBV28 | CASSFWLSNQPQHF
TRBJ2-3 | NA | TRBV20-1 | CSAYGTADTQYF
TRBJ2-1 | NA | TRBV6-1 | CASTPLAATYNEQFF
TRBJ2-1 | NA | TRBV11-1 | CASNLTTAGYNEEFF
TRBJ1-5 | many | TRBV28 | CASNSGNQPQHF
TRBJ2-1 | NA | TRBV5-4 | CASSLGRNNEQFF
TRBJ2-3 | NA | TRBV5-1 | CASSLGQGPDTKYF
TRBJ2-2 | NA | TRBV20-1 | CSAYRGNANAGELFF
TRBJ2-1 | NA | TRBV7-8 | CASSTAGTSVNEHFF
TRBJ2-1 | NA | TRBV20-1 | CSARRREIKTNEQFF
TRBJ2-1 | NA | TRBV4-2 | CASSKTGAGGLYEQFF
TRBJ2-3 | NA | TRBV7-8 | CASTRAGTTDTQYF
TRBJ1-3 | NA | TRBV14 | CASRRDGGTIYF
TRBJ1-2 | many | TRBV6-6 | CASSALDTGGYTF
TRBJ2-2 | many | TRBV10-3 | CAISESMADGELFF
TRBJ2-1 | NA | TRBV11-2 | CVSSPGRWIEQFF
TRBJ2-1 | many | TRBV6-1 | CASRSTGLLKFF
TRBJ2-2 | many | TRBV11-3 | CASSYPNTGELFF
TRBJ1-1 | NA | TRBV30 | CACIWSRSEAFF
TRBJ2-5 | NA | TRBV6-1 | CASSDYPDPKETQYF
TRBJ2-5 | NA | TRBV6-1 | CASSDTTGSWETQHF
TRBJ2-2 | NA | TRBV5-3 | CARSLGLAEETGELFF
TRBJ2-4 | NA | TRBV11-2 | CASGQAHILTKYIQYF
TRBJ1-3 | few | TRBV7-2 | CASSLDVKVGNTIYF
TRBJ2-3 | NA | TRBV11-3 | CANSPRGAGATDAQYF
TRBJ2-7 | NA | TRBV6-5 | CASRSTGSEQYF
TRBJ2-3 | few | TRBV10-1 | CASSDTDTQYF
NA | NA | TRBV6-5 | CASTGNYEQFF
TRBJ1-1 | NA | TRBV11-2 | CASNIVLGSFEAFF
TRBJ2-5 | NA | TRBV6-1 | CASCLYGGRQETQYF
TRBJ2-7 | NA | TRBV6-6 | CVSTGLPVRYEQYF
TRBJ2-2 | once | TRBV12-3/TRBV12-4 | CASTRFGGAVVAGELFF
TRBJ2-1 | NA | TRBV11-2 | CASSWDSSYNKQFF
TRBJ2-1 | NA | TRBV10-3 | CAIREGQLRSDEQFF
TRBJ1-1 | NA | TRBV11-2 | CASSLTGATEACF
TRBJ1-2 | few | TRBV29-1 | CSILLFSRGYTF
TRBJ2-3 | NA | TRBV6-1 | CASSEGGYSTVTQYF
TRBJ1-6 | NA | TRBV4-1 | CASNQGEQCYSLLHF
TRBJ2-1 | NA | TRBV11-2 | CASSTTSGVNNEKFF